The 28 T cell receptor beta chains in this list originate from one sample, sequenced in a study of blood T cells in healthy people across ages. The authors ran a second PCR of 7 to 11 cycles using a sample-barcoded 5' primer and a J-beta primer mix. TCRdb reanalysed the 5' RACE reads using MiXCR and keeps one entry per CDR3 protein. The top ten clones hold 7% to 9.5% of a sample with more than 1.4 million distinct CDR3 sequences, around two fifths of them seen once. Source material: blood. Every receptor here comes from a woman under 30 in good health.

The chain is built from TRBV6-6 and TRBJ1-4; D is undetermined. Per the germline V gene, CDR1 is MNHNY and CDR2 is SVGAGI (reference sequence). The CDR3 covers 16 residues. V was pared by 7 bases and J by 4 bases, with 19 bases between. Here the CDR3 DNA reads TGTGCCAGCATCAAGGGTCTACCCAAGGGTAATGAAAAACTGTTTTTT. It specifies CASIKGLPKGNEKLFF.

In this sample, this clonotype turned up a few times. This chain connects TRBV28 to TRBJ2-7, with 11 bases aligning to TRBD2. The CDR3 is 16 amino acids. Trimming took 8 bases from V and 2 from J; bases not matched to a gene: 11. The germline gives CDR1 MDHEN, CDR2 SYDVKM. The CDR3 sequence is CASHWTSGYNPYEQYF. The CDR3 DNA is TGTGCCAGCCACTGGACTAGCGGGTATAACCCCTACGAGCAGTACTTC.

The J gene is TRBJ2-2, the V gene TRBV7-8; no reliable D call. The CDR3 has 14 residues. With 2 bases removed from V and 6 bases from J, the gap between germline ends came to 10 bases. Germline CDR1 reads SGHVS; CDR2 reads FQNEAQ. The chain's CDR3 is CASSLIVAAGELFF. The CDR3 DNA sequence: TGTGCCAGCAGCTTAATCGTCGCGGCCGGGGAGCTGTTTTTT. The full variable domain, rest sourced from reference TRBV7-8 and TRBJ2-2, is GAGVSQSPRYKVAKRGQDVALRCDPISGHVSLFWYQQALGQGPEFLTYFQNEAQLDKSGLPSDRFFAERPEGSVSTLKIQRTQQEDSAVYLCASSLIVAAGELFFGEGSRLTVL.

The gene calls are TRBV29-1 and TRBJ2-1; D gene ambiguous. The CDR3 sequence is 15 residues long. Germline V gene sequence: CDR1 SQVTM, CDR2 ANQGSEA. Trimming removed 0 bases from V and 2 bases from J, with 11 bases in between. The CDR3 DNA follows: TGCAGCGTTGAAGAGGAACTTCTCACCTACAATGAGCAGTTCTTC. This sequence encodes CSVEEELLTYNEQFF.

For this clonotype: One end of the junction does not line up with germline, which may come from a read error. The chain is built from TRBV25-1 and TRBJ2-5, with D possibly matching TRBD1 (5 bases). The CDR3 has 16 residues. Looked up from germline, CDR1 is MGHDK and CDR2 is SYGVNS. CDR3 coding DNA: TGTGCCAGCGGTGAAGGAGAGACAGCGATCCAAGAGACCCAGTACTTC. It specifies CASGEGETAIQETQYF.

This chain uses TRBV7-2 with TRBJ2-7; TRBD2 aligns across 11 bases. The CDR3 runs 15 residues. The ends lost 5 bases at V and 5 bases at J; junction bases unmatched: 8. The germline gives CDR1 SGHTA, CDR2 FQGNSA. This CDR3 is CASSPRLAGWDEQYF. DNA of the CDR3: TGTGCCAGCAGCCCGAGACTAGCGGGGTGGGACGAGCAGTACTTC.

The J gene is TRBJ2-3, the V gene TRBV5-4; a weak D match, TRBD2 (5 bases). The CDR3 has 14 residues. V gave up 4 bases and J gave up 2 bases, with 11 bases separating them. Germline values: CDR1 SGHNT, CDR2 YYREEE (reference sequence). CDR3 coding DNA: TGTGCCAGCAGCCCCGGGGATATCACAGATACGCAGTATTTT. It is translated as CASSPGDITDTQYF.

The table lists this clonotype with a count of one. The rearrangement links TRBV6-5 to TRBJ2-7, with D possibly being TRBD1 (6 bases). Germline V gene sequence: CDR1 MNHEY, CDR2 SVGAGI. The CDR3 has 13 amino acids. Trimming removed 6 bases at V and 5 bases at J, with 14 bases between. The chain's CDR3 is CASSVGQSNEQYF. The CDR3 nucleotides read TGTGCCAGCAGCGTAGGACAGTCTAACGAGCAGTACTTC.

This clonotype was seen many times. The chain links TRBV5-1 to TRBJ2-1; tentatively, D is TRBD1 (6 bases). The germline V and J ends were trimmed by 3 bases and 10 bases, with 8 bases remaining between them. This CDR3 is 11 amino acids long. CDR1 is SGHRS and CDR2 is YFSETQ in the germline V gene. CDR3 sequence (DNA): TGCGCCAGCAGCTGGGGGACAGAGCAGTTCTTC. Translated: CASSWGTEQFF.

This clonotype came up a few times. The chain recombines TRBV7-2 with TRBJ2-7; TRBD2 agrees at 13 bases. The V segment lost 3 bases and the J segment 6 bases; nucleotides outside the gene matches: 14. This CDR3 contains 18 residues. Germline-derived CDR1 and CDR2 are SGHTA and FQGNSA. The CDR3 protein is CASSFLRTSGSWELEQYF. The CDR3 region has the DNA TGTGCCAGCAGCTTTCTGAGGACTAGCGGGAGTTGGGAGCTCGAGCAGTACTTC. Using reference TRBV7-2 and TRBJ2-7 for the parts outside the CDR3, the full variable domain is GAGVSQSPSNKVTEKGKDVELRCDPISGHTALYWYRQSLGQGLEFLIYFQGNSAPDKSGLPSDRFSAERTGGSVSTLTIQRTQQEDSAVYLCASSFLRTSGSWELEQYFGPGTRLTVT.

Remarks on this clonotype: This may stem from a read error, because a much larger clone lies one nucleotide away. The chain couples TRBV29-1 to TRBJ2-1, with D possibly TRBD2 on 6 matching bases. The J call may not be correct, given that the DNA end is closer to TRBJ2-7. This CDR3 comprises 14 residues. The germline gives CDR1 SQVTM, CDR2 ANQGSEA. CDR3: CSVGRAGLHNEQYF. Here the CDR3 DNA reads TGCAGCGTCGGCAGAGCGGGCCTCCACAATGAGCAGTACTTC.

This clonotype was observed a handful of times. The chain carries TRBV12-3 or TRBV12-4 and TRBJ2-1; possibly TRBD2 for D (5 bases). The CDR3 extends over 12 amino acids. V lost 6 bases, J lost 9 bases, and 12 bases lay in between. The CDR3 here is CASRPTSSEQFF. Here the CDR3 DNA reads TGTGCCAGCAGACCTACTAGTAGTGAGCAGTTCTTC.

In DNA form, the CDR3 reads TGTGCCAGCGGGACAGGGGGCGGCATGGTGGGCTACACCTTC. Residues: CASGTGGGMVGYTF. The V and J genes are TRBV2 and TRBJ1-2; 12 bases map to TRBD1. Germline-derived CDR1 and CDR2 are SNHLY and FYNNEI. CDR3 length: 14 residues. V lost 8 bases and J lost 8; bases outside the gene matches: 9. The variable domain in full, with the rest retrieved from reference TRBV2 and TRBJ1-2, is EPEVTQTPSHQVTQMGQEVILRCVPISNHLYFYWYRQILGQKVEFLVSFYNNEISEKSEIFDDQFSVERPDGSNFTLKIRSTKLEDSAMYFCASGTGGGMVGYTFGSGTRLTVV.

The chain combines TRBV20-1 with TRBJ2-7, with 12 bases aligning to TRBD2. The CDR3 is 20 residues long. CDR1 is DFQATT, CDR2 SNEGSKA, per germline (reference sequence). V lost 0 bases and J lost 7; bases outside the gene matches: 22. Here the CDR3 DNA reads TGCAGTGCTAGAGATCGGGATAGACTAGCGGGAGTGGGGGCCTACAATGAGCAGTACTTC. This translates into CSARDRDRLAGVGAYNEQYF.

This clonotype was recorded only once. The CDR3 protein is CAWAHKLSSYEQYF. The CDR3, as DNA: TGTGCCTGGGCTCACAAATTAAGCTCCTACGAGCAGTACTTC. V gene TRBV30 combines with J gene TRBJ2-7; D remains ambiguous. Germline CDR1 is GTSNPN and CDR2 is SVGIG (reference sequence). The CDR3 totals 14 residues. The V end lost 5 bases, the J end lost 0 bases, and 14 bases lay between the germline ends.

CDR3 coding DNA: TGTGCCAGCAGTAGTTGGGCACCCGATCGGGGCGAGCAGTACTTC. This gives the protein CASSSWAPDRGEQYF. This chain joins TRBV6-5 and TRBJ2-7; D perhaps matches TRBD2 (5 bases). Trimming took off 5 bases at V and 6 bases at J, with 20 bases between the two ends. The CDR3 covers 15 residues. Germline loops: CDR1 MNHEY, CDR2 SVGAGI.

J is TRBJ1-4 and V is TRBV5-1; 8 bases are a match to TRBD1. In germline, CDR1 is SGHRS, CDR2 YFSETQ. This CDR3 region has 16 residues. V dropped 3 bases and J dropped 1; count of bases not matched to a gene: 5. The CDR3 bases are TGCGCCAGCAGCTGGGGACAGGCGGTAACTAATGAAAAACTGTTTTTT. This encodes CASSWGQAVTNEKLFF.

The chain has TRBV9 and TRBJ1-2, with D possibly TRBD1 on 5 matching bases. Deletions cut 0 bases from V and 4 bases from J, with 13 bases between. The CDR3 consists of 15 residues. In germline, CDR1 is SGDLS, CDR2 YYNGEE. The DNA for the CDR3 is TGTGCCAGCAGCGTAGTAGAGGGGAGGTTCTATGGCTACACCTTC. The encoded protein is CASSVVEGRFYGYTF. Combining the CDR3 with reference TRBV9 and TRBJ1-2 gives the whole variable domain DSGVTQTPKHLITATGQRVTLRCSPRSGDLSVYWYQQSLDQGLQFLIQYYNGEERAKGNILERFSAQQFPDLHSELNLSSLELGDSALYFCASSVVEGRFYGYTFGSGTRLTVV.

The chain joins TRBV29-1 to TRBJ1-1; 8 positions match TRBD1. V shed 7 bases and J 9 bases; nucleotides not matched to a gene: 7. Germline V lookup: CDR1 SQVTM, CDR2 ANQGSEA. The CDR3 is 11 amino acids. This CDR3 is CSAGTGNKAFF. The CDR3 DNA is TGCAGCGCTGGGACAGGTAACAAAGCTTTCTTT.

J is TRBJ2-3 and V is TRBV6-5; 7 bases map to TRBD2. The ends lost 0 bases at V and 6 bases at J; junction bases unmatched: 12. Germline CDR1 reads MNHEY; CDR2 reads SVGAGI. The CDR3 runs to 17 residues. CDR3 sequence: CASSYSGLGGSPDTQYF. CDR3 sequence (DNA): TGTGCCAGCAGTTACTCCGGACTGGGCGGGAGTCCGGATACGCAGTATTTT.

This clonotype was seen a few times. V gene TRBV27 combines with J gene TRBJ2-4; TRBD2 matches 11 bases. Judging by the DNA end, TRBJ2-7 fits better; the J call may be wrong. Germline assignment: CDR1 MNHEY and CDR2 SMNVEV (reference sequence). This CDR3 comprises 15 residues. CDR3 region: CASSSRLAGSHEQYF. The CDR3 DNA sequence: TGTGCCAGCAGTTCCAGACTAGCGGGGTCCCACGAGCAGTACTTC.

For this clonotype: This may stem from a read error, because a much larger clone lies one nucleotide away. The chain combines TRBV3-1 with TRBJ2-1, with TRBD2 matching over 8 bases. The germline V gene has CDR1 LGHDT and CDR2 YNNKEL (reference sequence). The CDR3 totals 16 residues. Losses at the gene ends were 4 bases for V and 6 bases for J; bases not matched to a gene: 11. The CDR3, as DNA: TGTGCCAGCAGCCCCTTGGGCGCGGGAGGAGGCAATGAGCAGTTCTTC. It yields the protein CASSPLGAGGGNEQFF.

The V call is TRBV9, the J call TRBJ2-3; D is uncertain. CDR1 and CDR2 from the germline V gene are SGDLS and YYNGEE. This CDR3 spans 18 amino acids. V lost 4 bases and J 0 bases, leaving 21 bases between the germline ends. CDR3 nucleotides: TGTGCCAGCAGCCCAGGAAGGAGTCCAAGCCCTAGCACAGATACGCAGTATTTT. As protein: CASSPGRSPSPSTDTQYF.

The rearrangement links TRBV6-5 to TRBJ1-1; weak D call: TRBD1 (5 bases). CDR3 length: 13 amino acids. V was cut by 7 bases and J by 1 base, with 10 bases left in between. Germline-derived CDR1 and CDR2 are MNHEY and SVGAGI. As DNA, the CDR3 is TGTGCCAGCAAAGACACAGGGAACACTGAAGCTTTCTTT. Translation: CASKDTGNTEAFF.

The CDR3 sequence: CASDRGQGYTGELFF. In nucleotides, the CDR3 is TGTGCCAGTGACCGAGGGCAGGGGTACACCGGGGAGCTGTTTTTT. The chain employs TRBV10-3 and TRBJ2-2; D may be TRBD1 (6 bases). This CDR3 spans 15 amino acids. Germline CDR1 and CDR2: ENHRY and SYGVKD. The ends were cut back, 10 bases at V and 3 bases at J, with 18 bases in the middle.

This clonotype was seen only a few times. The V and J genes are TRBV29-1 and TRBJ2-3; TRBD2 matches 9 bases. The germline V gene encodes CDR1 SQVTM and CDR2 ANQGSEA. Trimming at V came to 5 bases and at J to 5 bases, leaving 8 bases not matched to a gene. This CDR3 spans 14 amino acids. The CDR3, as DNA: TGCAGCGTTCTTATAGCGGGAGTTCAAGATACGCAGTATTTT. The encoded protein is CSVLIAGVQDTQYF.

The rearrangement joins TRBV2 to TRBJ2-3; D tentatively fits TRBD1 or TRBD2 (7 bases each). In germline, CDR1 is SNHLY, CDR2 FYNNEI. This CDR3 comprises 16 residues. Trimming removed 4 bases at V and 4 bases at J, with 18 bases between. Here the CDR3 DNA reads TGTGCCAGCAGTGCCGCCAGGGGGGGGCAATCAGATACGCAGTATTTT. This gives the protein CASSAARGGQSDTQYF. The full variable domain, in which reference TRBV2 and TRBJ2-3 provide the parts outside the CDR3, is EPEVTQTPSHQVTQMGQEVILRCVPISNHLYFYWYRQILGQKVEFLVSFYNNEISEKSEIFDDQFSVERPDGSNFTLKIRSTKLEDSAMYFCASSAARGGQSDTQYFGPGTRLTVL.

V usage is TRBV20-1 and J usage is TRBJ2-7, with a tentative D call TRBD1 (6 bases). CDR1 and CDR2 from the germline V gene are DFQATT and SNEGSKA (reference sequence). The CDR3 length is 13 residues. Here the CDR3 reads CTPRDNAAYEQYF. CDR3 coding DNA: TGCACCCCCCGGGACAACGCGGCTTACGAGCAGTACTTC.